Listed below are T cell receptor beta chains from one sample, sequenced in a study of blood T cell repertoires in COVID-19. Sequenced by immunoSEQ multiplex PCR; TCRdb stores in-frame clones only, minus some. The repertoire holds 400,000 to 450,000 clones, with more than 80% as singletons. The specimen sequenced was PBMCs or T cells enriched from blood (not recorded which). The receptors were sampled from a man aged 30-40 years who had recovered from COVID-19. The CDR3 runs from the conserved cysteine through the conserved F or W. The D gene is left open where the match is weak. A clone size is listed for some rows: how often the clone was seen (once, few, many), or a class if it is expanded.

>TRBV29-1|.|TRBJ2-5|.
TGCAGCGTTGGAAGGGGGAGTGGTGAGACCCAGTACTTC
CSVGRGSGETQYF
>TRBV4-1|.|TRBJ2-2|.
TGCGCCAGCAGCCAAGGCGGGACCCCCGGGGAGCTGTTTTTT
CASSQGGTPGELFF
>TRBV30|TRBD1|TRBJ1-2|.
TGTGCCTGGAGTGAAAACAGGGGCCATGGCTACACCTTC
CAWSENRGHGYTF
>TRBV5-1|TRBD2|TRBJ2-7|.
TGCGCCAGCAGCTTGGCCAGGACTAGCGGGAGTTCTGGTGAGCAGTACTTC
CASSLARTSGSSGEQYF
>TRBV7-9|TRBD2|TRBJ2-5|.
TGTGCCTCCGGGGGGGTAGGAGAGACCCAGTACTTC
CASGGVGETQYF
>TRBV5-1|TRBD2|TRBJ2-1|.
TGCGCCAGCAGCTTGGCGGTAGCGGGAGGGAATGAGCAGTTCTTC
CASSLAVAGGNEQFF
>TRBV7-3|TRBD1|TRBJ2-7|.
TGTGCCAGCAGCTCTGGACAGGGGCGCGCCTACGAGCAGTACTTC
CASSSGQGRAYEQYF
>TRBV5-4|.|TRBJ1-2|once
TGTGCCAGCAGCCGTTCACTCGTACAGGGAAGCCATGGCTACACCTTC
CASSRSLVQGSHGYTF
>TRBV3-1/TRBV3-2|TRBD2|TRBJ2-3|.
TGTGCCAGCAGCCTGGGACTAGCGGGAGTCACAGATACGCAGTATTTT
CASSLGLAGVTDTQYF
>TRBV7-9|.|TRBJ2-3|once
TGTGCCAGCAGCTGGGCCGGCACAGATACGCAGTATTTT
CASSWAGTDTQYF
>TRBV5-1|.|TRBJ1-1|.
TGCGCCAGCAGCTTGGCCCGGGGGGCCAGCGCTGAAGCTTTCTTT
CASSLARGASAEAFF
>TRBV30|TRBD1|TRBJ2-6|.
TGTGCCCGGAGAGGGCAGGGGGCCGCGGGAGGGGCCAACGTCCTGACTTTC
CARRGQGAAGGANVLTF
>TRBV6-2/TRBV6-3|.|TRBJ2-7|.
TGTGCCAGCAGCCGGATCCCTCAGGGCTACGAGCAGTACTTC
CASSRIPQGYEQYF
>TRBV3-1/TRBV3-2|TRBD2|TRBJ2-3|.
TGTGCCAGCAGCCAACTAGCGGGAGGGGTTGCAGATACGCAGTATTTT
CASSQLAGGVADTQYF
>TRBV7-2|TRBD2|TRBJ2-3|.
TGTGCCAGCAGCTCCCGAGCGGGAGGGCCAGCAACAGATACGCAGTATTTT
CASSSRAGGPATDTQYF
>TRBV4-1|.|TRBJ2-7|.
TGCGCCAGCAGCCAAGATCTGGCAGGGGGGACCTACGAGCAGTACTTC
CASSQDLAGGTYEQYF
>TRBV6-5|.|TRBJ2-1|.
TGTGCCAGCAACCTACTTGAGGGTGAGCAGTTCTTC
CASNLLEGEQFF
>TRBV18|.|TRBJ2-1|.
TGTGCCAGCTCAAATGCGCGAGACTCCTACAATGAGCAGTTCTTC
CASSNARDSYNEQFF
>TRBV29-1|.|TRBJ1-1|.
TGCAGCGTTGAGAGGGCCACTGAAGCTTTCTTT
CSVERATEAFF
>TRBV4-1|TRBD2|TRBJ2-5|.
TGCGCCAGCAGCCAAGAACTAGCGGAAGAGACCCAGTACTTC
CASSQELAEETQYF
>TRBV7-9|.|TRBJ1-5|.
TGTGCCAGCAGCAATCAGGATCAGCCCCAGCATTTT
CASSNQDQPQHF
>TRBV28|TRBD1|TRBJ2-7|.
TGTGCCACCAGACAGGGGGCGGGGTACGAGCAGTACTTC
CATRQGAGYEQYF
>TRBV7-8|.|TRBJ2-5|.
TGTGCCAGCAGCGGACAAGTCGGGGGCCAGTACTTC
CASSGQVGGQYF
>TRBV11-2|TRBD2|TRBJ2-3|.
TGTGCCAGCAGCTCCGGGACTAGCGTTAGCACAGATACGCAGTATTTT
CASSSGTSVSTDTQYF
>TRBV3-1/TRBV3-2|TRBD1|TRBJ2-2|.
TGTGCCAGCAGTCCGACAGGGGTCAACACCGGGGAGCTGTTTTTT
CASSPTGVNTGELFF
>TRBV11-3|.|TRBJ2-1|.
TGTGCCAGCAGCTTAGATGGGAGTAGCTACAATGAGCAGTTCTTC
CASSLDGSSYNEQFF
>TRBV28|.|TRBJ1-2|.
TGTGCCAGCAGTTTATTCAGGGTCAACTATGGCTACACCTTC
CASSLFRVNYGYTF
>TRBV24-1|TRBD2|TRBJ2-1|.
TGTGCCACCGCCGGGACTAGCGGGCAGAGCTCCTACAATGAGCAGTTCTTC
CATAGTSGQSSYNEQFF
>TRBV28|.|TRBJ1-1|once
TGTGCCAGCAGAACACCCGGGACACCTTTTGCTTTCTTT
CASRTPGTPFAFF
>TRBV28|.|TRBJ1-2|.
TGTGCCAGCAGTTTGGACAGAAACTATGGCTACACCTTC
CASSLDRNYGYTF